Listed below are T cell receptor beta chains from one sample, sequenced in a study of T cells in Graves' hyperthyroidism and ophthalmopathy. One entry per CDR3 protein results from TCRdb running MiXCR on the multiplex PCR reads. This repertoire shows about 590,000 distinct CDR3 sequences, approximately 15% found once; its top ten account for about 7%. Sequenced input: blood. All receptors come from a woman aged 25 to 39 with Graves' hyperthyroidism. Each CDR3 is given with its conserved first and last residue. A D gene is named only where the DNA matches it firmly. The size entry is marked missing in some rows and otherwise reads once, few, many or a size class.

d_gene: NA; j_gene: TRBJ2-2; abundance: many; v_gene: TRBV27; CDR3nt: TGTGCCAGCAGTTTAGGTAGCCTCGGGGAGCTGTTTTTT; CDR3aa: CASSLGSLGELFF
d_gene: NA; j_gene: TRBJ1-1; abundance: NA; v_gene: TRBV6-2/TRBV6-3; CDR3nt: TGTACCAGCAATGCAGGGCAGAACACTGAAGCTTTCTTT; CDR3aa: CTSNAGQNTEAFF
d_gene: NA; j_gene: TRBJ1-2; abundance: NA; v_gene: TRBV9; CDR3nt: TGTGCCAGCAGCGTAGATAACCTTAACTATGGCTACACCTTC; CDR3aa: CASSVDNLNYGYTF
d_gene: TRBD2; j_gene: TRBJ2-3; abundance: many; v_gene: TRBV6-6; CDR3nt: TGTGCCAGCAGTTATTCGCTAGCGGGAGGGCTCACAGATACGCAGTATTTT; CDR3aa: CASSYSLAGGLTDTQYF
d_gene: TRBD2; j_gene: TRBJ2-3; abundance: few; v_gene: TRBV30; CDR3nt: TGTGCCTGGAGTGGCGGGAGGGTTTCGGATACGCAGTATTTT; CDR3aa: CAWSGGRVSDTQYF
d_gene: TRBD1; j_gene: TRBJ1-2; abundance: few; v_gene: TRBV20-1; CDR3nt: TGCAGTGCTAGAGGGACAGGGTTCGCCTATGGCTACACCTTC; CDR3aa: CSARGTGFAYGYTF
d_gene: NA; j_gene: TRBJ1-1; abundance: many; v_gene: TRBV28; CDR3nt: TGTGCCAGCCCTAGAGTCGGGGCGGAGTTCAACACTGAAGCTTTCTTT; CDR3aa: CASPRVGAEFNTEAFF
d_gene: TRBD1; j_gene: TRBJ1-2; abundance: NA; v_gene: TRBV4-1; CDR3nt: TGCGCCAGCAGCTGTGCCGGGACAGACTATGGCTACACCTTC; CDR3aa: CASSCAGTDYGYTF
d_gene: TRBD1; j_gene: TRBJ1-2; abundance: many; v_gene: TRBV2; CDR3nt: TGTGCCAGCAGTGAAGGACAGGGAGGCTATGGCTACACCTTC; CDR3aa: CASSEGQGGYGYTF
d_gene: TRBD2; j_gene: TRBJ2-1; abundance: NA; v_gene: TRBV10-3; CDR3nt: TGTGCCATCAGTGAGTCGGTAGCGGGAGTTGATGACGGGGGGCAGTTCTTC; CDR3aa: CAISESVAGVDDGGQFF
d_gene: TRBD1; j_gene: TRBJ2-7; abundance: once; v_gene: TRBV27; CDR3nt: TGTGCCAGCGGGGACAGGTTCCACGAGCAGTACTTC; CDR3aa: CASGDRFHEQYF
d_gene: NA; j_gene: TRBJ2-3; abundance: NA; v_gene: TRBV7-9; CDR3nt: TGTGCCAGCAGCTTGCTCAAAGTAGTAGAGTCTAGCACAGATACGCAGTATTTT; CDR3aa: CASSLLKVVESSTDTQYF
d_gene: TRBD1; j_gene: TRBJ1-6; abundance: NA; v_gene: TRBV6-2/TRBV6-3; CDR3nt: TGTGCCAGCAGCCACATGGACAGGGTGTCTAATTCACCCCTCCACTTT; CDR3aa: CASSHMDRVSNSPLHF
d_gene: NA; j_gene: TRBJ1-5; abundance: NA; v_gene: TRBV5-1; CDR3nt: TGCGCCAGCAGCCCGAACGGGGGTTACAATCAGCCCCAGCATTTT; CDR3aa: CASSPNGGYNQPQHF
d_gene: TRBD2; j_gene: TRBJ2-1; abundance: NA; v_gene: TRBV7-9; CDR3nt: TGTGCCAGCAGCTTATCTGGGACTAGCGAGGTAGACAATGAGCAGTTCTTC; CDR3aa: CASSLSGTSEVDNEQFF
d_gene: TRBD2; j_gene: TRBJ2-1; abundance: many; v_gene: TRBV20-1; CDR3nt: TGCAGTGCTATGCCTCTAGCGGATACCTACAATGAGCAGTTCTTC; CDR3aa: CSAMPLADTYNEQFF
d_gene: NA; j_gene: TRBJ1-1; abundance: many; v_gene: TRBV4-2; CDR3nt: TGTGCCAGCAGCCGAGAACCAGGGTTCCGGGACACTGAAGCTTTCTTT; CDR3aa: CASSREPGFRDTEAFF
d_gene: NA; j_gene: TRBJ2-1; abundance: many; v_gene: TRBV20-1; CDR3nt: TGCAGTGCTAGGTTGGGGAACTCCTACAATGAGCAGTTCTTC; CDR3aa: CSARLGNSYNEQFF
d_gene: TRBD2; j_gene: TRBJ2-3; abundance: NA; v_gene: TRBV11-2; CDR3nt: TGTGCCAGCAGCTTCCTCGGACTAGCGGGAGCAACGGATACGCAGTATTTT; CDR3aa: CASSFLGLAGATDTQYF
d_gene: NA; j_gene: TRBJ2-1; abundance: many; v_gene: TRBV7-9; CDR3nt: TGTGCCAGCAGCTCAATGAGTCCCCACTCATCCTACAATGAGCAGTTCTTC; CDR3aa: CASSSMSPHSSYNEQFF
d_gene: NA; j_gene: TRBJ1-1; abundance: many; v_gene: TRBV2; CDR3nt: TGTGCCAGCAGTGTTACAGTGGATACAATGAACACTGAAGCTTTCTTT; CDR3aa: CASSVTVDTMNTEAFF
d_gene: NA; j_gene: TRBJ2-3; abundance: few; v_gene: TRBV6-1; CDR3nt: TGTGCCAGCAGTGAAGTGGTCACAGATACGCAGTATTTT; CDR3aa: CASSEVVTDTQYF
d_gene: NA; j_gene: TRBJ2-3; abundance: NA; v_gene: TRBV5-1; CDR3nt: TGCGCCAGCAGCCCCTGGGGTCCCGCAGATACGCAGTATTTT; CDR3aa: CASSPWGPADTQYF
d_gene: NA; j_gene: TRBJ1-5; abundance: many; v_gene: TRBV20-1; CDR3nt: TGCAGTGCTTCAGTAGGGGTTCAGCCCCAGCATTTT; CDR3aa: CSASVGVQPQHF
d_gene: TRBD2; j_gene: TRBJ2-1; abundance: NA; v_gene: TRBV11-2; CDR3nt: TGTGCCAGCAGCTTAGCTACTAGCGGGATCAGGGAGCAGTTCTTC; CDR3aa: CASSLATSGIREQFF
d_gene: TRBD2; j_gene: TRBJ2-1; abundance: many; v_gene: TRBV7-9; CDR3nt: TGTGCCAGCAGCTTAGGGATAGCGGGTCTGAATGAGCAGTTCTTC; CDR3aa: CASSLGIAGLNEQFF
d_gene: TRBD1; j_gene: TRBJ2-1; abundance: NA; v_gene: TRBV7-2; CDR3nt: TGTGCCAGCAGCTTCGGATCAGGGGGCGCAGGAGGACGACGGTACAATGAGCAGTTCTTC; CDR3aa: CASSFGSGGAGGRRYNEQFF
d_gene: TRBD1; j_gene: TRBJ1-6; abundance: few; v_gene: TRBV27; CDR3nt: TGTGCCAGCAGTTTTGGCACAGGGGTTTCACCCCTCCACTTT; CDR3aa: CASSFGTGVSPLHF
d_gene: TRBD2; j_gene: TRBJ2-7; abundance: few; v_gene: TRBV6-2/TRBV6-3; CDR3nt: TGTGCCACCATCGTGGCTAGCGGGTCCGTCGAGCAGTACTTC; CDR3aa: CATIVASGSVEQYF
d_gene: TRBD2; j_gene: TRBJ2-3; abundance: NA; v_gene: TRBV4-1; CDR3nt: TGCGCCAGCAGCCAAGATCAGGGACTAGCGGGCACAGATACGCAGTATTTT; CDR3aa: CASSQDQGLAGTDTQYF
d_gene: NA; j_gene: TRBJ1-5; abundance: few; v_gene: TRBV19; CDR3nt: TGTGCCAGTAGTATGAGCAGGGGCATGGGCAATCAGCCCCAGCATTTT; CDR3aa: CASSMSRGMGNQPQHF
d_gene: TRBD2; j_gene: TRBJ2-3; abundance: NA; v_gene: TRBV3-1; CDR3nt: TGTGCCAGCAGCCAAGGTGCCGTCGGGAGGGGCACAGATACGCAGTATTTT; CDR3aa: CASSQGAVGRGTDTQYF
d_gene: TRBD2; j_gene: TRBJ2-4; abundance: few; v_gene: TRBV20-1; CDR3nt: TGCAGTGCTAGAGATGGGACTAGCGGGTTGCTGCTAGCCAAAAACATTCAGTACTTC; CDR3aa: CSARDGTSGLLLAKNIQYF
d_gene: TRBD1; j_gene: TRBJ1-1; abundance: NA; v_gene: TRBV4-1; CDR3nt: TGCGCCAGCAGCCAGCCACTCAGGGGGCGAAGGACTGAAGCTTTCTTT; CDR3aa: CASSQPLRGRRTEAFF
d_gene: TRBD1; j_gene: TRBJ1-2; abundance: few; v_gene: TRBV12-3/TRBV12-4; CDR3nt: TGTGCCAGCAGTCCGGCGGGACAGGGAATCTATGGCTACACCTTC; CDR3aa: CASSPAGQGIYGYTF
d_gene: NA; j_gene: TRBJ2-7; abundance: many; v_gene: TRBV3-1; CDR3nt: TGTGCCAGCAGCCAAGAGCAGGGTCGGAACGAGCAGTACTTC; CDR3aa: CASSQEQGRNEQYF
d_gene: TRBD2; j_gene: TRBJ2-2; abundance: NA; v_gene: TRBV20-1; CDR3nt: TGCAGTGCTGGGGGGGGACTCCTGAGCACCGGGGAGCTGTTTTTT; CDR3aa: CSAGGGLLSTGELFF
d_gene: NA; j_gene: TRBJ2-4; abundance: NA; v_gene: TRBV4-2; CDR3nt: TGTGCCAGCAGCCAAGATGAAGGGGCTGGGGGCAAAAACATTCAGTACTTC; CDR3aa: CASSQDEGAGGKNIQYF
d_gene: NA; j_gene: TRBJ1-1; abundance: NA; v_gene: TRBV5-1; CDR3nt: TGCGCCAGCAGCATTAACAGGGTGATGAACACTGAAGCTTTCTTT; CDR3aa: CASSINRVMNTEAFF
d_gene: TRBD2; j_gene: TRBJ2-1; abundance: many; v_gene: TRBV11-3; CDR3nt: TGTGCCAGCAGCTTGGGTCTAGCGGGAGGGCCCTATGAGCAGTTCTTC; CDR3aa: CASSLGLAGGPYEQFF
d_gene: NA; j_gene: TRBJ1-2; abundance: NA; v_gene: TRBV18; CDR3nt: TGTGCCAGCTCACCACAACAGGGAGATTTTAGCTATGGCTACACCTTC; CDR3aa: CASSPQQGDFSYGYTF
d_gene: NA; j_gene: TRBJ1-1; abundance: many; v_gene: TRBV4-1; CDR3nt: TGCGCCAGCAGCCAAGATCGGGGGATAGGGGGTATGAACACTGAAGCTTTCTTT; CDR3aa: CASSQDRGIGGMNTEAFF
d_gene: NA; j_gene: TRBJ2-1; abundance: many; v_gene: TRBV3-1; CDR3nt: TGTGCCAGCAGCCCACGTGTGGACGGCCGCTCCTACAATGAGCAGTTCTTC; CDR3aa: CASSPRVDGRSYNEQFF
d_gene: NA; j_gene: TRBJ1-6; abundance: few; v_gene: TRBV27; CDR3nt: TGTGCCAGCAGTTTATCGGAACCCGCCTCCTATAATTCACCCCTCCACTTT; CDR3aa: CASSLSEPASYNSPLHF
d_gene: NA; j_gene: TRBJ1-5; abundance: many; v_gene: TRBV15; CDR3nt: TGTGCCACCAGCTTAACCCAAACAGGGTCTCAGCCCCAGCATTTT; CDR3aa: CATSLTQTGSQPQHF
d_gene: TRBD1; j_gene: TRBJ2-1; abundance: many; v_gene: TRBV6-1; CDR3nt: TGTGCCAGCAGTTGGCCGGGACAGAACAATGAGCAGTTCTTC; CDR3aa: CASSWPGQNNEQFF
d_gene: TRBD2; j_gene: TRBJ2-1; abundance: many; v_gene: TRBV7-3; CDR3nt: TGTGCCAGCAGCTCAATAGCGGGAGCGACATTCGGGGTAAATGAGCAGTTCTTC; CDR3aa: CASSSIAGATFGVNEQFF
d_gene: NA; j_gene: TRBJ1-2; abundance: many; v_gene: TRBV2; CDR3nt: TGTGCCAGCACTCCCCATGGAGGCTACACCTTC; CDR3aa: CASTPHGGYTF
d_gene: NA; j_gene: TRBJ1-4; abundance: many; v_gene: TRBV5-1; CDR3nt: TGCGCCAGCAGCCCGGGACGACTCAACTTTGCTAATGAAAAACTGTTTTTT; CDR3aa: CASSPGRLNFANEKLFF
d_gene: NA; j_gene: TRBJ2-2; abundance: NA; v_gene: TRBV20-1; CDR3nt: TGCAGTGCTAGGGTAACCGGGGAGCTGTTTTTT; CDR3aa: CSARVTGELFF
d_gene: NA; j_gene: TRBJ1-4; abundance: many; v_gene: TRBV29-1; CDR3nt: TGCAGCGTTCAGGAAGGGCCTGAAAAACTGTTTTTT; CDR3aa: CSVQEGPEKLFF
d_gene: NA; j_gene: TRBJ2-1; abundance: NA; v_gene: TRBV28; CDR3nt: TGTGCCAGCAGTTCTGCTAGGAAGGATGAGCAGTTCTTC; CDR3aa: CASSSARKDEQFF
d_gene: NA; j_gene: TRBJ1-2; abundance: few; v_gene: TRBV6-5; CDR3nt: TGTGCCAGCAGTTACGACGGAAGTAGGGGCTACACCTTC; CDR3aa: CASSYDGSRGYTF
d_gene: NA; j_gene: TRBJ1-2; abundance: few; v_gene: TRBV7-9; CDR3nt: TGTGCCAGCAGCTTTGGGGGCGCCGGTGGCTACACCTTC; CDR3aa: CASSFGGAGGYTF
d_gene: TRBD2; j_gene: TRBJ2-1; abundance: NA; v_gene: TRBV5-1; CDR3nt: TGCGCCAGCAGCTTGGAAAATAGCGGGAGACGCGGCAATGAGCAGTTCTTC; CDR3aa: CASSLENSGRRGNEQFF
d_gene: NA; j_gene: TRBJ2-7; abundance: many; v_gene: TRBV18; CDR3nt: TGTGCCAGCTCACCACCGACAGTTCCCACCTACGAGCAGTACTTC; CDR3aa: CASSPPTVPTYEQYF